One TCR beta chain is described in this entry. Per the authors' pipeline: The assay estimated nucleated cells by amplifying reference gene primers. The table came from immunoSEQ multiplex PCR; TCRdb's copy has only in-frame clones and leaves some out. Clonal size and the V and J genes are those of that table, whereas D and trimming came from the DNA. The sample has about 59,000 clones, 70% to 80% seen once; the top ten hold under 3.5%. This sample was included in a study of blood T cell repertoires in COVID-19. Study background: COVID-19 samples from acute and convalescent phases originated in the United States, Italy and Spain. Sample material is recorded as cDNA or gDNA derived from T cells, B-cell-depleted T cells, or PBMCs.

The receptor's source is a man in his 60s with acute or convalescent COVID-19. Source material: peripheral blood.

The CDR3 DNA sequence: TGTGCCACCAGCAGAGATTCGGGACTCGAGCAGTACTTC. Residues: CATSRDSGLEQYF. The rearrangement links TRBV15 to TRBJ2-7; D possibly corresponds to TRBD2 (6 bases). V dropped 0 bases and J dropped 6 bases, with 9 bases sitting between them. This CDR3 region has 13 residues. CDR1 and CDR2 (germline): LNHNV, YYDKDF (reference sequence).